The source of this TCR beta chain is a study of monozygotic twins with inflammatory bowel disease. Regarding the study as a whole: IBD patients, compared with healthy twins, shared fewer clonotypes with others (especially with disease activity).

CDR1 is LNHDA, CDR2 SQIVND, per germline (reference sequence). This CDR3 is 15 amino acids long. Concerning this clonotype itself: Its antigen is currently unknown.

TCRdb reanalyzed the 5' RACE reads and collapses them to one entry per CDR3 protein, without DNA. The sample includes about 450,000 distinct CDR3 sequences. This chain joins TRBV19 and TRBJ2-4; TCRdb outputs TRBD2, but without DNA this stays unchecked. Sequenced input: blood. The sequence came from a human donor with ulcerative colitis or Crohn's disease, or a healthy co-twin of an affected twin (not recorded which). CDR3 residues: CATTQGGSAKNMQYF.